The 21 T cell receptor beta chains below all came from one sample that was sequenced in a study of memory CD4+ T cells and cytomegalovirus serostatus. The repertoire was sequenced with immunoSEQ multiplex PCR; TCRdb's copy has only in-frame clones and lacks some. The data show almost 45,000 clones, with 79% seen just once and around 1.1% held by the top ten. Single viable CD3+CD4+CD8-CD45RO+ cells were sorted as the memory CD4+ T cells. The source material was memory CD4+ T cells from blood. These receptors were taken from an adult in good health and CMV-seronegative.

In DNA form, the CDR3 reads TGCGCCAGCAGCTTGGCCCCGGGACAGGCCTTTGAGCAGTACTTC. Translating gives CASSLAPGQAFEQYF. The chain links TRBV5-1 to TRBJ2-7; 8 bases fit TRBD1. CDR3 size: 15 residues. After removal of 0 bases from V and 7 bases from J, the junction contained 9 bases not matched to a gene. Germline V lookup: CDR1 SGHRS, CDR2 YFSETQ.

The V call is TRBV6-5, the J call TRBJ1-4, with 7 bases that match TRBD1. There are 16 residues in the CDR3. Germline CDR1 is MNHEY and CDR2 is SVGAGI. With V trimmed by 2 bases and J by 2 bases, 5 bases remained unmatched. CDR3 amino acids: CASSYRGPATNEKLFF. CDR3 sequence (DNA): TGTGCCAGCAGTTACAGGGGGCCAGCGACTAATGAAAAACTGTTTTTT.

DNA of the CDR3: TGCGCCAGCAGCTTTGGGGGCGCAACTAATGAAAAACTGTTTTTT. Residues: CASSFGGATNEKLFF. The rearrangement links TRBV5-1 to TRBJ1-4; D perhaps matches TRBD1 (6 bases). Germline V gene sequence: CDR1 SGHRS, CDR2 YFSETQ. The CDR3 totals 15 residues. Trimming took off 2 bases at V and 0 bases at J, with 8 bases between the two ends.

The V call is TRBV5-1, the J call TRBJ2-7; 9 nucleotides align to TRBD2. Germline lookup yields CDR1 SGHRS and CDR2 YFSETQ. V was clipped by 4 bases and J by 7 bases; unmatched bases: 6. The CDR3 totals 13 residues. DNA of the CDR3: TGCGCCAGCAGCCAAGCGGGAGGAAGGGAGCAGTACTTC. It yields the protein CASSQAGGREQYF.

The CDR3 spells CARSQDLGPPSSYEQYF. For the CDR3, the DNA is TGTGCCAGAAGCCAAGACCTGGGACCCCCTAGCTCCTACGAGCAGTACTTC. The V gene is TRBV5-3, the J gene TRBJ2-7; D is perhaps TRBD1 or TRBD2 (5 bases each). TRBV5-3 falls under the ORF class, with uncertain function. Deletions cut 4 bases from V and 0 bases from J, with 20 bases between. This CDR3 is 17 amino acids long.

The genes are TRBV10-3 and TRBJ1-2; 7 bases agree with TRBD1. This CDR3 has 14 residues. Per the germline V gene, CDR1 is ENHRY and CDR2 is SYGVKD. J gave up 3 bases and V 6 bases, and 7 bases lay outside the gene matches. For the CDR3, the DNA is TGTGCCATCAGGGACAGGACCCTCGACTATGGCTACACCTTC. It translates to CAIRDRTLDYGYTF.

The rearrangement links TRBV7-2 to TRBJ2-1; D gene unclear. The CDR3 length is 14 residues. Germline V gene lookup returns CDR1 SGHTA and CDR2 FQGNSA. V lost 3 bases and J 4 bases, leaving 10 bases between the germline ends. CDR3 nucleotides: TGTGCCAGCAGCTTGCCCCTAGGATACAATGAGCAGTTCTTC. This gives the protein CASSLPLGYNEQFF.

The chain combines TRBV2 with TRBJ2-1; the match to TRBD2 covers 10 bases. Germline lookup yields CDR1 SNHLY and CDR2 FYNNEI. The junction had 6 bases not matched to a gene; V was cut back by 6 bases and J by 7 bases. The CDR3 runs 14 residues. The chain's CDR3 is CASSPAGGWNEQFF. CDR3 coding DNA: TGTGCCAGCAGCCCAGCGGGAGGGTGGAATGAGCAGTTCTTC.

The chain employs TRBV2 and TRBJ2-2, with TRBD1 matching over 7 bases. V dropped 1 base and J dropped 5; count of bases not matched to a gene: 1. The CDR3 sequence is 14 residues long. Germline CDR1 reads SNHLY; CDR2 reads FYNNEI. The CDR3 coding sequence is TGTGCCAGCAGTGAAGTACAGGGGACCGGGGAGCTGTTTTTT. Translated: CASSEVQGTGELFF.

The V call is TRBV2, the J call TRBJ2-7; no definite D call. Trimming took off 4 bases at V and 1 base at J, with 8 bases between the two ends. The CDR3 extends over 13 amino acids. Germline V lookup: CDR1 SNHLY, CDR2 FYNNEI. CDR3 nucleotides: TGTGCCAGCAGTGTTATGGAATCCTACGAGCAGTACTTC. As protein: CASSVMESYEQYF.

The V call is TRBV28, the J call TRBJ1-3, with D possibly matching TRBD1 (5 bases). This CDR3 is 17 amino acids long. V was clipped by 6 bases and J by 0 bases, with 18 bases between them. Germline lookup yields CDR1 MDHEN and CDR2 SYDVKM. CDR3: CASSSLGHDLSGNTIYF. In DNA, the CDR3 is TGTGCCAGCAGCTCCCTTGGACACGATCTCTCTGGAAACACCATATATTTT.

V is TRBV11-2 and J is TRBJ1-1; the match to TRBD1 covers 7 bases. CDR1 and CDR2 (germline): SGHAT, FQNNGV. This CDR3 has 13 residues. Germline trimming cut 5 bases from V and 5 bases from J; bases unmatched to any gene: 5. The CDR3 bases are TGTGCCAGCAGCATTCGACAGGGTACTGAAGCTTTCTTT. Amino acids: CASSIRQGTEAFF.

The rearrangement uses TRBV10-2 and TRBJ1-4; D remains unclear. V was trimmed by 8 bases and J by 8 bases, leaving 9 bases between them. The V gene's germline CDR1 is WSHSY and CDR2 SAAADI. The CDR3 is 11 amino acids. The CDR3: CASGVGEKLFF. The DNA for the CDR3 is TGCGCCAGCGGGGTTGGGGAAAAACTGTTTTTT.

This sequence joins TRBV10-3 and TRBJ1-5; no reliable D call. Per the germline V gene, CDR1 is ENHRY and CDR2 is SYGVKD. The CDR3 covers 13 residues. Trimming took 5 bases from V and 3 from J, leaving 8 bases between them. The CDR3 protein is CAISQENNQPQHF. The CDR3 DNA is TGTGCCATCAGTCAAGAAAACAATCAGCCCCAGCATTTT.

The chain combines TRBV7-9 with TRBJ2-5, with unresolved D. The CDR3 runs to 15 residues. V was clipped by 5 bases and J by 0 bases, with 13 bases between them. From germline, CDR1 is SEHNR and CDR2 FQNEAQ (reference sequence). As DNA, the CDR3 is TGTGCCAGCAGCCGTGGACCTCAGTACCAAGAGACCCAGTACTTC. Its translation: CASSRGPQYQETQYF.

The table lists this clone with a few counts. V and J are TRBV9 and TRBJ1-1, with unresolved D. The CDR3 length is 14 residues. CDR1 and CDR2 from the germline V gene are SGDLS and YYNGEE. V gave up 4 bases and J gave up 0 bases, with 10 bases separating them. The CDR3 sequence is CASSPNSLNTEAFF. CDR3 sequence (DNA): TGTGCCAGCAGCCCCAACAGCCTGAACACTGAAGCTTTCTTT.

This rearrangement joins TRBV18 to TRBJ2-7; TRBD2 aligns across 7 bases. This CDR3 spans 16 amino acids. Losses at the gene ends were 3 bases for V and 6 bases for J; bases not matched to a gene: 14. Germline CDR1 KGHSH, CDR2 LQKENI. The CDR3 reads CASSPQPLTGGREQYF. The CDR3 DNA reads TGTGCCAGCTCACCCCAGCCGTTGACGGGAGGACGCGAGCAGTACTTC.

This chain connects TRBV7-8 to TRBJ1-4; D unclear. The ends were cut back, 5 bases at V and 2 bases at J, with 6 bases in the middle. The CDR3 is 13 amino acids. Per germline, CDR1 SGHVS and CDR2 FQNEAQ. In nucleotides, the CDR3 is TGTGCCAGCAGCCGAGTGACTAATGAAAAACTGTTTTTT. Translating gives CASSRVTNEKLFF. Combining the CDR3 with reference TRBV7-8 and TRBJ1-4 gives the whole variable domain GAGVSQSPRYKVAKRGQDVALRCDPISGHVSLFWYQQALGQGPEFLTYFQNEAQLDKSGLPSDRFFAERPEGSVSTLKIQRTQQEDSAVYLCASSRVTNEKLFFGSGTQLSVL.

This clone has just one count. The rearrangement uses TRBV11-3 and TRBJ2-5; D is ambiguous. Germline CDR1 reads SGHNT; CDR2 reads YENEEA. The V gene lost 5 bases and the J gene lost 0 bases, with 7 bases spanning the gap. The CDR3 has 13 residues. The DNA for the CDR3 is TGTGCCAGCAGCCGAGCCTACCAAGAGACCCAGTACTTC. Translation gives CASSRAYQETQYF.

The genes are TRBV7-2 and TRBJ2-1, with unresolved D. The CDR3 runs to 13 residues. Germline values: CDR1 SGHTA, CDR2 FQGNSA. Trimming took 3 bases from V and 6 from J, leaving 9 bases between them. The CDR3 region has the DNA TGTGCCAGCAGCTTCGGGCAGACCAATGAGCAGTTCTTC. This encodes CASSFGQTNEQFF.

Only one count was recorded for this clone. This sequence joins TRBV10-3 and TRBJ2-5, with a tentative D call TRBD2 (5 bases). Trimming removed 6 bases from V and 1 base from J, with 12 bases in between. There are 14 residues in the CDR3. Germline V gene sequence: CDR1 ENHRY, CDR2 SYGVKD. DNA for the CDR3: TGTGCCATCAGCCCCGGAGGTGTCCAAGAGACCCAGTACTTC. Translation: CAISPGGVQETQYF.